These T cell receptor beta chains were read from a single sample in a study of metastatic and nonmetastatic thyroid tumors. TCRdb reanalyzed the PCR reads with MiXCR. The sample gives some 22,000 clones, around 20% of which show up once; 10% to 15% is in the top ten. Specimen: blood. All receptors come from a male donor with papillary thyroid cancer or a benign thyroid nodule (not recorded which). Some clones in this sample may be carry-over from other donors' samples. Each CDR3 is given with its conserved first and last residue. Each record gives: J gene, V gene, CDR3 protein.

>TRBJ1-5|TRBV28
CASTPAGGNNQPQHF
>TRBJ2-3|TRBV6-5
CASSYGAGGPDTQYF
>TRBJ2-5|TRBV19
CASSIGSTFRETQYF
>TRBJ2-3|TRBV28
CASSSCDRIHTQYF
>TRBJ2-6|TRBV6-5
CASSYSPQSGANVLTF
>TRBJ2-1|TRBV20-1
CSAVAGFSYNEQFF
>TRBJ1-2|TRBV6-1
CASSERIGDERGYTF
>TRBJ2-7|TRBV20-1
CSAKSPPPSDTYEQYF
>TRBJ2-1|TRBV5-4
CASSLAISLAGGEQFF
>TRBJ2-7|TRBV6-1
CASSEAPGTGGLGQYF
>TRBJ2-7|TRBV11-2
CASSLENSGEQYF
>TRBJ1-2|TRBV28
CASSSNEDYGYTF
>TRBJ2-2|TRBV18
CASSPQDGDTGELFF
>TRBJ1-2|TRBV19
CASSTEWSGETGMQHYGYTF
>TRBJ2-2|TRBV4-2
CASSQDGTPTGELFF
>TRBJ1-2|TRBV7-2
CASTLGSRRLGGYTF
>TRBJ1-4|TRBV30
CAWSGVSRLSRERAKEKLFF
>TRBJ2-7|TRBV6-1
CASSAQISGAYEQYF
>TRBJ2-1|TRBV5-4
CASSLLLLSSPTPPGEQFF
>TRBJ1-5|TRBV2
CASRQGSNQPQHF
>TRBJ1-6|TRBV4-1
CASADHVRTANSPLHF
>TRBJ2-1|TRBV19
CASTVRDRGGNEQFF
>TRBJ2-1|TRBV9
CASSGGGVNEQFF
>TRBJ2-7|TRBV5-1
CASSPTSGQGSYEQYF
>TRBJ2-7|TRBV6-1
CASSGGTNSYEQYF
>TRBJ2-1|TRBV6-1
CASRTTGGTGELFF
>TRBJ2-1|TRBV28
CASSLTSGPIQQFF
>TRBJ1-3|TRBV20-1
CSAGRCVSGNTIYF
>TRBJ2-1|TRBV5-1
CASSLQGADNEQFF
>TRBJ2-3|TRBV12-3/TRBV12-4
CASSPGTGFGGDTQYF
>TRBJ2-5|TRBV6-2/TRBV6-3
CASTITGFQETQYF
>TRBJ2-7|TRBV12-5
CASATGQVPWEQYF
>TRBJ2-5|TRBV4-1
CASSHGDRAGGQETQYF
>TRBJ2-7|TRBV11-1
CASSLWVVYEQYF
>TRBJ2-2|TRBV20-1
CSAQDSNTGELFF
>TRBJ2-7|TRBV20-1
CSARDPVSYEQYF
>TRBJ1-2|TRBV6-2/TRBV6-3
CASIYLGPRGGGVHGYTF
>TRBJ2-7|TRBV6-5
CASRLRMGVIGTDPYEQYF
>TRBJ1-1|TRBV29-1
CSVSTPNTEAFF
>TRBJ2-2|TRBV30
CAWSVLQAGELFF
>TRBJ2-7|TRBV6-5
CASSYSMAASSYEQYF
>TRBJ1-6|TRBV6-5
CASSYEGKDSPLHF
>TRBJ1-2|TRBV28
CASRDRGRDGYTF
>TRBJ2-7|TRBV6-1
CASRSDSYEQYF
>TRBJ2-3|TRBV12-5
CASGLGPDTQYF
>TRBJ2-2|TRBV5-8
CASSNMGGRDTGELFF
>TRBJ2-3|TRBV20-1
CSASLRTGGDTQYF
>TRBJ2-1|TRBV9
CASSPRTSGSRDEKFF
>TRBJ2-1|TRBV20-1
CSASPSGSGNEGQFF
>TRBJ2-1|TRBV2
CASSESRGSYNEQFF
>TRBJ1-2|TRBV5-1
CASSLAPGNRYYGYTF
>TRBJ2-1|TRBV20-1
CSARPSGRYNEQFF
>TRBJ2-1|TRBV7-6
CASSPRLVSSSYNEQLF
>TRBJ1-1|TRBV30
CAWSLQRHTEAFF
>TRBJ2-1|TRBV2
CASSEGGRCGGIVYNEQFF
>TRBJ2-7|TRBV19
CATGPGQIYEQYF
>TRBJ2-7|TRBV12-5
CASGLPSGSSYEQYF
>TRBJ1-3|TRBV30
CARIVLYRAGNTIYF
>TRBJ2-7|TRBV20-1
CSAYPAGGLAEGRQYF
>TRBJ2-7|TRBV2
CASTERGYDYEQYF